Listed here are 21 T cell receptor beta chains from one sample, sequenced in a study of siplizumab effects on memory and regulatory T cells. The protocol was immunoSEQ multiplex PCR, while the TCRdb copy is restricted to in-frame clones and leaves out a portion. In the table there are over 80,000 clones, about 91% of which are singletons. The source material was Tregs sorted from blood. The receptors here all came from a human donor in good health.

As for this clone: The junction and the germline gene differ at one end; a read error may be behind it. The chain employs TRBV5-1 and TRBJ1-2, with TRBD1 identical over 8 bases. From germline, CDR1 is SGHRS and CDR2 YFSETQ. This CDR3 is 14 amino acids long. The CDR3 DNA reads as TGCGCCAGCAGGTTGGCAGGGGGCAATTATGGCTACACCTTC. It translates to CASRLAGGNYGYTF. Drawing the rest from reference TRBV5-1 and TRBJ1-2, the complete variable domain is KAGVTQTPRYLIKTRGQQVTLSCSPISGHRSVSWYQQTPGQGLQFLFEYFSETQRNKGNFPGRFSGRQFSNSRSEMNVSTLELGDSALYLCASRLAGGNYGYTFGSGTRLTVV.

The chain joins TRBV5-1 to TRBJ2-5; 12 nucleotides match TRBD2. This CDR3 has 18 amino acids. J was trimmed by 1 base and V by 0 bases; bases with no gene match: 7. CDR1 and CDR2 from the germline V gene are SGHRS and YFSETQ. The CDR3 DNA is TGCGCCAGCAGCTTGGCCGGTCTAGCGGGGGGGCTCCAAGAGACCCAGTACTTC. As protein: CASSLAGLAGGLQETQYF.

To note about this clone: Different DNA sequences within this sample yield the same CDR3. This sequence joins TRBV20-1 and TRBJ1-1; D is ambiguous. Trimming stripped 6 bases from V and 1 base from J, with 6 bases between. This CDR3 comprises 11 residues. Germline lookup yields CDR1 DFQATT and CDR2 SNEGSKA (reference sequence). The CDR3 nucleotides read TGCAGTGCGAGTGGGAACACTGAAGCTTTCTTT. Residues: CSASGNTEAFF.

On this clone itself: An end of the junction differs from the germline gene, which may be a read error. This sample includes further DNA sequences coding for the same CDR3. The chain joins TRBV5-6 to TRBJ1-2, with no clear D. The CDR3 spans 12 residues. Germline-derived CDR1 and CDR2 are SGHDT and YYEEEE. CDR3 region: CASSRTGLFPHF. The CDR3 bases are TGTGCCAGCAGCAGGACGGGTCTTTTCCCCCACTTC.

The rearrangement joins TRBV6-1 to TRBJ2-2, with 12 bases lining up with TRBD2. The junction had 3 bases not matched to a gene; V was cut back by 4 bases and J by 0 bases. Per the germline V gene, CDR1 is MNHNS and CDR2 is SASEGT. The CDR3 contains 17 residues. CDR3 region: CASSGASGGANTGELFF. CDR3 DNA sequence: TGTGCCAGCAGTGGGGCTAGCGGGGGGGCGAACACCGGGGAGCTGTTTTTT.

A single count supports this clone. The chain employs TRBV6-5 and TRBJ2-5, with a weak D call TRBD1 (5 bases). Germline V gene data show CDR1 as MNHEY and CDR2 as SVGAGI. The germline V and J ends were trimmed by 5 bases and 5 bases, with 15 bases remaining between them. The CDR3 loop spans 14 amino acids. The DNA for the CDR3 is TGTGCCAGCAGTCCCCGGGCAGGGTTGGAGACCCAGTACTTC. Its translation is CASSPRAGLETQYF.

The rearrangement joins TRBV5-6 to TRBJ2-7, with TRBD2 matching over 12 bases. J gave up 3 bases and V 4 bases, and 8 bases lay outside the gene matches. Germline values: CDR1 SGHDT, CDR2 YYEEEE. CDR3 length equals 16 residues. Here the CDR3 reads CASSPGLAGTLYEQYF. In DNA form, the CDR3 reads TGTGCCAGCAGCCCAGGACTAGCGGGGACTCTCTACGAGCAGTACTTC.

The rearrangement uses TRBV11-3 and TRBJ2-1; D is possibly TRBD1 or TRBD2 (6 bases each). The CDR3 loop spans 15 amino acids. Germline V gene sequence: CDR1 SGHNT, CDR2 YENEEA. Trimming took off 5 bases at V and 8 bases at J, with 19 bases between the two ends. The DNA for the CDR3 is TGTGCCAGCAGCCCCGAGGGGGGACGTCCCCATGAGCAGTTCTTC. This translates into CASSPEGGRPHEQFF.

The V call is TRBV5-1, the J call TRBJ2-6; D tentatively reads TRBD1 or TRBD2 (6 bases each). The CDR3 totals 16 residues. Germline loops: CDR1 SGHRS, CDR2 YFSETQ. With 0 bases removed from V and 2 bases from J, the gap between germline ends came to 9 bases. CDR3 sequence: CASSLEGGAGANVLTF. The CDR3, as DNA: TGCGCCAGCAGCTTGGAGGGGGGTGCTGGGGCCAACGTCCTGACTTTC.

This clone was detected a few times. The chain has TRBV7-9 and TRBJ1-5; the D is unclear. CDR3 length equals 13 residues. V was shortened by 3 bases and J by 4 bases, with 7 bases between the two germline ends. In germline, CDR1 is SEHNR, CDR2 FQNEAQ (reference sequence). The CDR3, as DNA: TGTGCCAGCAGCTTTAGGGAAAATCAGCCCCAGCATTTT. Protein sequence: CASSFRENQPQHF. The full variable domain, with the rest looked up from reference TRBV7-9 and TRBJ1-5, is DTGVSQNPRHKITKRGQNVTFRCDPISEHNRLYWYRQTLGQGPEFLTYFQNEAQLEKSRLLSDRFSAERPKGSFSTLEIQRTEQGDSAMYLCASSFRENQPQHFGDGTRLSIL.

This clone was picked up one time. V usage is TRBV18 and J usage is TRBJ1-1; D unclear. Germline lookup yields CDR1 KGHSH and CDR2 LQKENI. This CDR3 spans 13 amino acids. V shed 3 bases and J shed 5 bases, with 10 bases lying between them. CDR3 amino acids: CASSPITRTEAFF. In DNA form, the CDR3 reads TGTGCCAGCTCACCGATTACACGGACTGAAGCTTTCTTT.

V gene TRBV6-1 combines with J gene TRBJ1-3, with no clear D. This CDR3 has 14 amino acids. Trimming stripped 1 base from V and 3 bases from J, with 7 bases between. Germline V gene data show CDR1 as MNHNS and CDR2 as SASEGT. The CDR3 sequence is CASSEDSRGNTIYF. CDR3 bases: TGTGCCAGCAGTGAAGACAGCCGTGGAAACACCATATATTTT.

The chain is built from TRBV28 and TRBJ1-2; D remains ambiguous. CDR1 and CDR2 (germline): MDHEN, SYDVKM. CDR3 size: 15 residues. V gave up 6 bases and J gave up 3 bases, with 17 bases separating them. This CDR3 is CASRPVGVGDYGYTF. Here the CDR3 DNA reads TGTGCCAGCAGGCCTGTCGGGGTTGGGGACTATGGCTACACCTTC.

The V and J genes are TRBV5-5 and TRBJ2-7, with 7 bases fitting TRBD1. Germline assignment: CDR1 SGHKS and CDR2 YYEKEE (reference sequence). This CDR3 comprises 15 residues. J was trimmed by 2 bases and V by 4 bases; bases with no gene match: 9. CDR3 in DNA: TGTGCCAGCAGCAGCCAAAACAGGGGAACCTACGAGCAGTACTTC. The encoded protein is CASSSQNRGTYEQYF.

This rearrangement joins TRBV6-5 to TRBJ2-7, with 9 bases matching TRBD1. Trimming at V came to 4 bases and at J to 3 bases, leaving 4 bases not matched to a gene. Germline CDR1 MNHEY, CDR2 SVGAGI. This CDR3 is built from 14 residues. CDR3 region: CASSFRQGVYEQYF. In nucleotides, the CDR3 is TGTGCCAGCAGTTTCAGACAGGGGGTCTACGAGCAGTACTTC.

This clone occurred a few times. The genes are TRBV6-5 and TRBJ2-7; D may be TRBD2 (6 bases). Germline V gene lookup returns CDR1 MNHEY and CDR2 SVGAGI. Trimming removed 6 bases from V and 6 bases from J, with 21 bases in between. The CDR3 length is 15 residues. This chain's CDR3 is CASRDAQVWGGEQYF. CDR3 nucleotide sequence: TGTGCCAGCAGGGATGCGCAGGTTTGGGGAGGCGAGCAGTACTTC.

Here the CDR3 reads CASSLETRVNEQFF. CDR3 DNA sequence: TGCGCCAGCAGCTTGGAGACCCGGGTGAATGAGCAGTTCTTC. The rearrangement links TRBV5-1 to TRBJ2-1; D call uncertain. This CDR3 spans 14 amino acids. V was shortened by 0 bases and J by 7 bases, with 11 bases between the two germline ends. In germline, CDR1 is SGHRS, CDR2 YFSETQ.

The V gene is TRBV7-8, the J gene TRBJ1-6, with D possibly TRBD1 on 5 matching bases. The V gene lost 1 base and the J gene lost 0 bases, with 16 bases spanning the gap. In germline, CDR1 is SGHVS, CDR2 FQNEAQ. The CDR3 runs to 19 residues. This chain's CDR3 is CASSLDGAGLSSYNSPLHF. The CDR3 coding sequence is TGTGCCAGCAGCTTAGATGGGGCCGGCCTGAGCTCCTATAATTCACCCCTCCACTTT.

Here the CDR3 DNA reads TGTGCCTGGAGAGACACTAACTATGGCTACACCTTC. Amino acid sequence: CAWRDTNYGYTF. This chain joins TRBV30 and TRBJ1-2; unclear D gene. Germline V gives CDR1 GTSNPN, CDR2 SVGIG (reference sequence). The CDR3 covers 12 residues. V dropped 3 bases and J dropped 0 bases, with 5 bases sitting between them.

CDR3 sequence (DNA): TGTGCCAGCAGTTTCCGCTGGACTGAGAATGAGCAGTTCTTC. Its translation: CASSFRWTENEQFF. The rearrangement uses TRBV6-6 and TRBJ2-1, with a possible D match to TRBD2 (5 bases). The CDR3 is 14 residues long. The V end was cut by 4 bases, the J end by 7 bases, with 14 bases between. Germline V gene lookup returns CDR1 MNHNY and CDR2 SVGAGI (reference sequence).

The genes are TRBV5-1 and TRBJ2-3; D is perhaps TRBD2 (6 bases). The CDR3 is 18 amino acids. Trimming shortened V by 0 bases and J by 0 bases, and 17 bases separated the two germline ends. The germline V gene encodes CDR1 SGHRS and CDR2 YFSETQ. The CDR3 region has the DNA TGCGCCAGCAGCTTGGTTACTAGCAGCGTTTCTAGCACAGATACGCAGTATTTT. It encodes CASSLVTSSVSSTDTQYF.